These 20 T cell receptor beta chains share one sample of origin, sequenced in a study of cytomegalovirus exposure and HLA in healthy donors. Both 60 Vbeta primers and 13 Jbeta primers went into the PCR. Clones were read by immunoSEQ multiplex PCR, and TCRdb kept only the in-frame ones, dropping some. The repertoire includes about 130,000 clones, about 80% of them detected once, and 8.9% sits in the top ten. Sequencing input: PBMCs. These receptors came from a man under 40 in good health and CMV-seropositive.

The V and J genes are TRBV9 and TRBJ2-1; TRBD2 is a possible D gene (5 bases). The CDR3 is 16 residues long. V was clipped by 4 bases and J by 4 bases, with 18 bases between them. The V gene's germline CDR1 is SGDLS and CDR2 YYNGEE. The CDR3 coding sequence is TGTGCCAGCAGCACGACGTCGGGGTACCAATACAATGAGCAGTTCTTC. Residues: CASSTTSGYQYNEQFF.

There are a few counts of this clone. The chain is built from TRBV6-1 and TRBJ2-2; perhaps TRBD2 as D (5 bases). V was clipped by 3 bases and J by 0 bases, with 8 bases between them. CDR3 size: 15 residues. Germline lookup yields CDR1 MNHNS and CDR2 SASEGT. The CDR3 DNA sequence: TGTGCCAGCAGTGAGAGGGTTTCGAACACCGGGGAGCTGTTTTTT. Encoded protein: CASSERVSNTGELFF.

The chain combines TRBV7-8 with TRBJ2-3; 12 bases fit TRBD2. The germline gives CDR1 SGHVS, CDR2 FQNEAQ. After removal of 6 bases from V and 6 bases from J, the junction contained 7 bases not matched to a gene. The CDR3 consists of 15 residues. CDR3 sequence reads: CASRRTSGDIDTQYF. CDR3 coding DNA: TGTGCCAGCAGGAGGACTAGCGGGGACATTGATACGCAGTATTTT.

The rearrangement links TRBV11-2 to TRBJ2-1, with 9 bases that match TRBD2. Per the germline V gene, CDR1 is SGHAT and CDR2 is FQNNGV. The CDR3 has 18 amino acids. V dropped 1 base and J dropped 2; count of bases not matched to a gene: 9. CDR3 DNA sequence: TGTGCCAGCAGCTTAGGTCTAGGAGGCGGGGGGGCCTACAATGAGCAGTTCTTC. It encodes CASSLGLGGGGAYNEQFF. Supplemented by reference TRBV11-2 and TRBJ2-1, the full variable domain reads EAGVAQSPRYKIIEKRQSVAFWCNPISGHATLYWYQQILGQGPKLLIQFQNNGVVDDSQLPKDRFSAERLKGVDSTLKIQPAKLEDSAVYLCASSLGLGGGGAYNEQFFGPGTRLTVL.

In this sample, this clone turned up a few times. V usage is TRBV9 and J usage is TRBJ2-3; TRBD1 is a possible D gene (6 bases). V was shortened by 2 bases and J by 2 bases, with 15 bases between the two germline ends. Germline CDR1 reads SGDLS; CDR2 reads YYNGEE. The CDR3 sequence is 16 residues long. The chain's CDR3 is CASSVYRATHTDTQYF. CDR3 nucleotides: TGTGCCAGCAGCGTTTACAGGGCAACCCACACAGATACGCAGTATTTT. Looking up the rest from reference TRBV9 and TRBJ2-3 gives the full variable domain: DSGVTQTPKHLITATGQRVTLRCSPRSGDLSVYWYQQSLDQGLQFLIQYYNGEERAKGNILERFSAQQFPDLHSELNLSSLELGDSALYFCASSVYRATHTDTQYFGPGTRLTVL.

The rearrangement links TRBV6-5 to TRBJ1-2; perhaps TRBD1 as D (5 bases). Per the germline V gene, CDR1 is MNHEY and CDR2 is SVGAGI. The germline V and J ends were trimmed by 8 bases and 0 bases, with 10 bases remaining between them. This CDR3 is 13 amino acids long. CDR3 residues: CASGGEANYGYTF. The CDR3 coding sequence is TGTGCCAGCGGGGGGGAAGCTAACTATGGCTACACCTTC.

The chain couples TRBV6-5 to TRBJ1-2; D may be TRBD1 (5 bases). The CDR3 consists of 13 residues. V lost 7 bases and J lost 2, with 11 bases in between. Looked up from germline, CDR1 is MNHEY and CDR2 is SVGAGI. CDR3 coding DNA: TGTGCCAGCAAAGACAGTAGGAACTATGGCTACACCTTC. This codes for CASKDSRNYGYTF.

The rearrangement links TRBV29-1 to TRBJ2-7; TRBD2 matches 7 bases. Trimming cost V 6 bases and J 1 base; bases outside gene matches: 12. The V gene's germline CDR1 is SQVTM and CDR2 ANQGSEA. The CDR3 length is 15 residues. CDR3: CSVRGSGTNSYEQYF. CDR3 nucleotide sequence: TGCAGCGTCCGAGGCAGCGGGACTAATTCCTACGAGCAGTACTTC.

The DNA for the CDR3 is TGTGCCAGCAGTGAAACGGCCCAGGCAGGGTTGGCTGAAAAACTGTTTTTT. Translated: CASSETAQAGLAEKLFF. The chain uses TRBV25-1 and TRBJ1-4; TRBD1 might be the D (5 bases). V was trimmed by 2 bases and J by 7 bases, leaving 20 bases between them. Germline CDR1 is MGHDK and CDR2 is SYGVNS. The CDR3 loop spans 17 amino acids.

As for this clone: In the same sample, other DNA sequences code for this CDR3. This rearrangement joins TRBV18 to TRBJ2-2; possible D gene TRBD1, 6 bases. CDR1 and CDR2 (germline): KGHSH, LQKENI. V lost 1 base to trimming and J lost 1 base, with 10 bases between them. The CDR3 consists of 16 residues. Written as DNA, the CDR3 is TGTGCCAGCTCACCACGGAGGACAGAGAACACCGGGGAGCTGTTTTTT. This encodes CASSPRRTENTGELFF. The whole variable domain, remainder taken from reference TRBV18 and TRBJ2-2, is NAGVMQNPRHLVRRRGQEARLRCSPMKGHSHVYWYRQLPEEGLKFMVYLQKENIIDESGMPKERFSAEFPKEGPSILRIQQVVRGDSAAYFCASSPRRTENTGELFFGEGSRLTVL.

The chain employs TRBV27 and TRBJ1-2; 8 bases are shared with TRBD1. The CDR3 sequence is 15 residues long. Unmatched junction bases numbered 11, after V lost 3 bases and J lost 8 bases. CDR1 MNHEY and CDR2 SMNVEV come from the germline V gene (reference sequence). The CDR3 sequence: CASSFKGTGFGGYTF. DNA for the CDR3: TGTGCCAGCAGTTTTAAGGGGACAGGTTTCGGAGGCTACACCTTC.

This sequence joins TRBV6-1 and TRBJ1-5; D remains ambiguous. The CDR3 spans 14 residues. V was clipped by 7 bases and J by 5 bases, with 15 bases between them. Germline loops: CDR1 MNHNS, CDR2 SASEGT. The CDR3 here is CASNPHLVDQPQHF. CDR3 nucleotide sequence: TGTGCCAGCAACCCCCATCTGGTAGATCAGCCCCAGCATTTT.

The rearrangement uses TRBV5-1 and TRBJ1-1, with D tentatively TRBD1 (5 bases). Germline lookup yields CDR1 SGHRS and CDR2 YFSETQ. The CDR3 spans 15 residues. Trimming cost V 3 bases and J 1 base, with 13 bases left between them. The CDR3: CASSSNSGGNTEAFF. CDR3 DNA: TGCGCCAGCAGCTCGAATTCCGGGGGGAACACTGAAGCTTTCTTT.

The chain recombines TRBV9 with TRBJ2-3; TRBD1 aligns across 7 bases. V lost 6 bases and J lost 5; bases outside the gene matches: 18. Per germline, CDR1 SGDLS and CDR2 YYNGEE. This CDR3 is 17 amino acids long. The CDR3 sequence: CASTKNPGQRSVDTQYF. The DNA of the CDR3 is TGTGCCAGCACCAAAAACCCGGGACAGCGGAGTGTAGATACGCAGTATTTT.

The V and J genes are TRBV6-1 and TRBJ1-1; TRBD1 matches 12 bases. Germline assignment: CDR1 MNHNS and CDR2 SASEGT. The CDR3 sequence is 15 residues long. The V and J ends lost 2 bases and 5 bases, in that order; junction bases with no gene match: 3. DNA for the CDR3: TGTGCCAGCAGTGAATGGGACAGGGGGCGAACTGAAGCTTTCTTT. Its protein is CASSEWDRGRTEAFF.

This clone has just one count. The chain uses TRBV6-6 and TRBJ1-4, with 10 bases aligning to TRBD1. The germline V gene has CDR1 MNHNY and CDR2 SVGAGI (reference sequence). This CDR3 contains 16 residues. V was clipped by 6 bases and J by 0 bases; unmatched bases: 4. The CDR3 coding sequence is TGTGCCAGCAGCACCGGGACAGGGGCAACTAATGAAAAACTGTTTTTT. Translation gives CASSTGTGATNEKLFF.

The chain links TRBV6-5 to TRBJ2-1; no definite D call. The CDR3 length is 15 residues. Germline-derived CDR1 and CDR2 are MNHEY and SVGAGI. The ends were cut back, 0 bases at V and 5 bases at J, with 11 bases in the middle. In nucleotides, the CDR3 is TGTGCCAGCAGTTACTCGATAGCACGCAACAATGAGCAGTTCTTC. As protein: CASSYSIARNNEQFF.

This chain connects TRBV4-1 to TRBJ2-5; 12 bases line up with TRBD2. With V trimmed by 4 bases and J by 5 bases, 11 bases remained unmatched. CDR1 is MGHRA, CDR2 YSYEKL, per germline. The CDR3 sequence is 17 residues long. The CDR3 region is CASSPFLAGGPKETQYF. The CDR3, as DNA: TGCGCCAGCAGCCCCTTCCTAGCGGGGGGGCCTAAGGAGACCCAGTACTTC.

The chain has TRBV6-5 and TRBJ1-1; D is unresolved. The ends were cut back, 0 bases at V and 4 bases at J, with 9 bases in the middle. This CDR3 comprises 14 residues. The germline V gene has CDR1 MNHEY and CDR2 SVGAGI. CDR3 amino acids: CASSYSGESTEAFF. CDR3 nucleotides: TGTGCCAGCAGTTACTCTGGGGAGTCCACTGAAGCTTTCTTT.

The chain uses TRBV7-2 and TRBJ2-7; TRBD1 matches at 9 bases. With 1 base clipped from V and 0 bases from J, the junction kept 1 base outside the gene matches. Germline CDR1 SGHTA, CDR2 FQGNSA. CDR3 size: 15 residues. DNA of the CDR3: TGTGCCAGCAGCTTAGAACAGGGGGCCTCCTACGAGCAGTACTTC. Translation: CASSLEQGASYEQYF. Drawing the rest from reference TRBV7-2 and TRBJ2-7, the complete variable domain is GAGVSQSPSNKVTEKGKDVELRCDPISGHTALYWYRQSLGQGLEFLIYFQGNSAPDKSGLPSDRFSAERTGGSVSTLTIQRTQQEDSAVYLCASSLEQGASYEQYFGPGTRLTVT.